Each of the 21 T cell receptor beta chains below was sequenced from the same sample in a study of blood T cell repertoires in COVID-19. Sequencing was performed with immunoSEQ multiplex PCR; in TCRdb, only in-frame clones are kept and a portion is missing. This table has about 42,000 clones, roughly 81% appearing once. The sequenced material came from peripheral blood. These receptor sequences come from a woman in her sixties or seventies with acute or convalescent COVID-19.

The chain links TRBV5-8 to TRBJ2-7, with 9 bases fitting TRBD1. Per germline, CDR1 SGHTS and CDR2 YDEGEE. The CDR3 length is 16 residues. V was clipped by 2 bases and J by 2 bases; unmatched bases: 8. Written as DNA, the CDR3 is TGTGCCAGCAGCTTTGACGGGACAGGGAGCCCCTACGAGCAGTACTTC. It yields the protein CASSFDGTGSPYEQYF.

CDR3 region: CAISGSLEGAEAFF. The CDR3 coding sequence is TGTGCCATCAGTGGCTCTCTGGAGGGCGCTGAAGCTTTCTTT. The chain joins TRBV10-3 to TRBJ1-1; no reliable D call. Per the germline V gene, CDR1 is ENHRY and CDR2 is SYGVKD. The V and J ends lost 4 bases and 6 bases respectively, with 15 bases between them. There are 14 residues in the CDR3.

J is TRBJ2-1 and V is TRBV14; 7 positions agree with TRBD2. Trimming took 0 bases from V and 2 from J; bases not matched to a gene: 4. The CDR3 has 16 residues. In germline, CDR1 is SGHDN, CDR2 FVKESK. CDR3 in amino acids: CASSQDAGVAYNEQFF. The CDR3 DNA is TGTGCCAGCAGCCAAGACGCGGGAGTTGCCTACAATGAGCAGTTCTTC.

The rearrangement uses TRBV28 and TRBJ1-5; TRBD1 might be the D (6 bases). V was clipped by 4 bases and J by 7 bases, with 14 bases between them. The germline CDR1 and CDR2 sequences are MDHEN and SYDVKM. The CDR3 length is 14 residues. The chain's CDR3 is CASSSSGEGQPQHF. DNA of the CDR3: TGTGCCAGCAGTTCCTCAGGGGAAGGCCAGCCCCAGCATTTT.

The CDR3 here is CASRRTGRADEKLFF. Written as DNA, the CDR3 is TGCGCCAGCAGGCGTACAGGGAGGGCCGATGAAAAACTGTTTTTT. This chain connects TRBV5-1 to TRBJ1-4; the D gene is possibly TRBD1 (6 bases). The germline V gene has CDR1 SGHRS and CDR2 YFSETQ. V was pared by 5 bases and J by 6 bases, with 17 bases between. CDR3 length equals 15 residues.

The CDR3 sequence: CASSEMSVIQETQYF. In nucleotides, the CDR3 is TGTGCCAGCAGTGAAATGTCGGTAATCCAAGAGACCCAGTACTTC. V usage is TRBV6-1 and J usage is TRBJ2-5; D ambiguous. The germline gives CDR1 MNHNS, CDR2 SASEGT. The ends were cut back, 2 bases at V and 1 base at J, with 11 bases in the middle. The CDR3 extends over 15 amino acids.

This clone has more than one count but fewer than ten. The CDR3 reads CASSAPDKTEAFF. CDR3 bases: TGTGCCAGCAGTGCCCCGGACAAGACTGAAGCTTTCTTT. The chain is built from TRBV2 and TRBJ1-1; D is perhaps TRBD1 (5 bases). In germline, CDR1 is SNHLY, CDR2 FYNNEI. This CDR3 spans 13 amino acids. Trimming cost V 4 bases and J 5 bases, with 11 bases left between them.

In this sample, this clone turned up a few times. The chain combines TRBV28 with TRBJ1-5; the D gene is possibly TRBD1 (6 bases). Trimming shortened V by 2 bases and J by 2 bases, and 10 bases separated the two germline ends. The CDR3 extends over 15 amino acids. Germline values: CDR1 MDHEN, CDR2 SYDVKM. The CDR3 loop is CASSLVSGGNQPQHF. CDR3 sequence (DNA): TGTGCCAGCAGTTTAGTGTCAGGGGGCAATCAGCCCCAGCATTTT.

The J gene is TRBJ1-1, the V gene TRBV28; D may be TRBD1 (5 bases). CDR1 and CDR2 (germline): MDHEN, SYDVKM. The V and J ends lost 7 bases and 10 bases respectively, with 16 bases between them. The CDR3 is 12 amino acids. The CDR3 sequence is CASTFGGFGAFF. CDR3 nucleotides: TGTGCCAGCACCTTTGGGGGGTTCGGAGCTTTCTTT.

Only one count was recorded for this clone. V usage is TRBV3-1 (or the pseudogene TRBV3-2) and J usage is TRBJ1-6, with D uncertain. This CDR3 region has 13 residues. The V gene's germline CDR1 is LGHDT and CDR2 YNNKEL (reference sequence). Trimming took off 5 bases at V and 10 bases at J, with 12 bases between the two ends. CDR3 nucleotides: TGTGCCAGCAGCGCGGACTTTTCGTCACCCCTCCACTTT. Its translation: CASSADFSSPLHF.

Written as DNA, the CDR3 is TGTGCCAGCAGCTTGGCTTACTCGAGGGACAGGGGGACGCTAGAAGAGACCCAGTACTTC. It encodes CASSLAYSRDRGTLEETQYF. The chain couples TRBV5-4 to TRBJ2-5, with 11 bases that match TRBD1. Germline V gives CDR1 SGHNT, CDR2 YYREEE (reference sequence). J was trimmed by 3 bases and V by 0 bases; bases with no gene match: 16. The CDR3 runs 20 residues.

The chain couples TRBV28 to TRBJ1-6, with 11 bases that match TRBD1. The CDR3 covers 15 residues. Trimming cost V 6 bases and J 9 bases; bases outside gene matches: 7. Germline CDR1 and CDR2: MDHEN and SYDVKM. For the CDR3, the DNA is TGTGCCAGCAGCCCGGCGGGACAGGGGGTTTCACCCCTCCACTTT. It translates to CASSPAGQGVSPLHF.

The chain has TRBV7-2 and TRBJ1-2, with D possibly TRBD1 on 6 matching bases. The V gene's germline CDR1 is SGHTA and CDR2 FQGNSA. V was cut by 3 bases and J by 6 bases, with 11 bases left in between. The CDR3 has 13 residues. The CDR3 region is CASSLSRGDGYTF. Written as DNA, the CDR3 is TGTGCCAGCAGCTTGAGCAGGGGCGATGGCTACACCTTC.

The rearrangement uses TRBV28 and TRBJ1-5; D is uncertain. With 6 bases removed from V and 6 bases from J, the gap between germline ends came to 9 bases. Germline V gives CDR1 MDHEN, CDR2 SYDVKM. The CDR3 loop spans 12 amino acids. This CDR3 reads CASRSGSQPQHF. CDR3 nucleotides: TGTGCCAGCAGGTCGGGGAGTCAGCCCCAGCATTTT.

This chain connects TRBV3-1 (or the pseudogene TRBV3-2) to TRBJ2-5; D remains unclear. The length of the CDR3 is 12 residues. Per germline, CDR1 LGHDT and CDR2 YNNKEL (reference sequence). Trimming left V 4 bases short and J 5 bases short, with 8 bases between. The chain's CDR3 is CASSLRWETQYF. The DNA for the CDR3 is TGTGCCAGCAGCCTGCGATGGGAGACCCAGTACTTC.

The V and J genes are TRBV6-2 or TRBV6-3 and TRBJ1-2; D is uncertain. The V and J ends lost 4 bases and 4 bases respectively, with 13 bases between them. The CDR3 totals 14 residues. In germline, CDR1 is MNHEY, CDR2 SVGEGT. The CDR3 region is CASSSDPTRYGYTF. CDR3 nucleotides: TGTGCCAGCAGTTCGGATCCGACTCGCTATGGCTACACCTTC.

The chain carries TRBV28 and TRBJ1-4, with a tentative D call TRBD1 (5 bases). This CDR3 contains 14 residues. Germline CDR1 is MDHEN and CDR2 is SYDVKM. Trimming removed 5 bases from V and 7 bases from J, with 14 bases in between. The CDR3 spells CASSPTRGGEKLFF. The DNA of the CDR3 is TGTGCCAGCAGTCCCACCCGGGGGGGTGAAAAACTGTTTTTT.

The rearrangement links TRBV11-3 to TRBJ1-1, with D maybe TRBD1 (6 bases). The V gene's germline CDR1 is SGHNT and CDR2 YENEEA. V lost 11 bases, J lost 1 base, and 14 bases lay in between. The CDR3 is made up of 13 amino acids. CDR3 region: CASQGHPNTEAFF. The CDR3 bases are TGTGCCTCTCAGGGACACCCGAACACTGAAGCTTTCTTT.

In the case of this clone: An end of the junction does not agree with germline; a read error may underlie this. This chain links TRBV7-6 with TRBJ2-1; either TRBD1 or TRBD2 may fit D (5 bases each). This CDR3 is built from 15 residues. From germline, CDR1 is SGHVS and CDR2 FNYEAQ. CDR3 DNA: TGTGCCAGCAGCCTAGCTATGGGGCCCTACAATGAGCAGTTCTTC. Residues: CASSLAMGPYNEQFF.

The V and J genes are TRBV11-3 and TRBJ2-1, with 11 bases matching TRBD2. The J segment lost 5 bases and the V segment lost 4 bases, leaving 4 bases of the junction unmatched. The CDR3 contains 15 residues. The V gene's germline CDR1 is SGHNT and CDR2 YENEEA. In DNA, the CDR3 is TGTGCCAGCAGCTCTCTAGCGGGGGGCGACAATGAGCAGTTCTTC. Its protein is CASSSLAGGDNEQFF.

CDR3 residues: CATSGGGGGWNEQFF. The CDR3 DNA follows: TGTGCCACCAGCGGGGGCGGGGGAGGTTGGAATGAGCAGTTCTTC. The chain combines TRBV24-1 with TRBJ2-1, with D tentatively TRBD2 (7 bases). The CDR3 sequence is 15 residues long. V was trimmed by 7 bases and J by 7 bases, leaving 19 bases between them. Germline-derived CDR1 and CDR2 are KGHDR and SFDVKD.